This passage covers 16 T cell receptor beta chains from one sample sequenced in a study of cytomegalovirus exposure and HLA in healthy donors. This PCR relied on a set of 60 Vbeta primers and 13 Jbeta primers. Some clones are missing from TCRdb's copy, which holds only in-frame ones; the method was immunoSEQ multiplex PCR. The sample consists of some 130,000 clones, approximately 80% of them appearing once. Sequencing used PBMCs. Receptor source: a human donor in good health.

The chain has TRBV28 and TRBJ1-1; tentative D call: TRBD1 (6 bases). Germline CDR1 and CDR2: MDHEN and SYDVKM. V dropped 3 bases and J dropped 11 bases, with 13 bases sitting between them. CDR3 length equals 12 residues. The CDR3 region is CASSLWGLPAFF. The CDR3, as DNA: TGTGCCAGCAGTTTGTGGGGGCTCCCGGCTTTCTTT.

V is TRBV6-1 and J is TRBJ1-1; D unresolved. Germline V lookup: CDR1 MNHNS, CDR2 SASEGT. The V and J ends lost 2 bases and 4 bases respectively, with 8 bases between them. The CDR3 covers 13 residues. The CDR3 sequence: CASSEMHSTEAFF. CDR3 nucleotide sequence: TGTGCCAGCAGTGAAATGCATAGCACTGAAGCTTTCTTT.

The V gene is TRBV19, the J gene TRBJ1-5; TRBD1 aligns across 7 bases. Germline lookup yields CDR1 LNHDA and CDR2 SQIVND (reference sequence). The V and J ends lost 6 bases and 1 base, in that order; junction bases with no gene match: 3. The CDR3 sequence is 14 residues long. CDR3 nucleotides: TGTGCCAGTAGCGACAGGGCAAGCAATCAGCCCCAGCATTTT. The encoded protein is CASSDRASNQPQHF.

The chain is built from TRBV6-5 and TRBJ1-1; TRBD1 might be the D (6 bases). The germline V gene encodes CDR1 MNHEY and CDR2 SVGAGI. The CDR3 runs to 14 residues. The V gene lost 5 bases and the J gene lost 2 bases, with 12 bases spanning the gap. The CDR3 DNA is TGTGCCAGCAGTGGGATACAGGGCAACACTGAAGCTTTCTTT. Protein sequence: CASSGIQGNTEAFF.

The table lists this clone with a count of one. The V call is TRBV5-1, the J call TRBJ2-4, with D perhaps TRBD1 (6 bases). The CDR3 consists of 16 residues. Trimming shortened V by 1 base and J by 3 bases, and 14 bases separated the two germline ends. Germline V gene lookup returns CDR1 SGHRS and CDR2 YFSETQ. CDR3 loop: CASSLSGTPNKNIQYF. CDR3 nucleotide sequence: TGCGCCAGCAGCTTGTCCGGGACACCTAACAAAAACATTCAGTACTTC.

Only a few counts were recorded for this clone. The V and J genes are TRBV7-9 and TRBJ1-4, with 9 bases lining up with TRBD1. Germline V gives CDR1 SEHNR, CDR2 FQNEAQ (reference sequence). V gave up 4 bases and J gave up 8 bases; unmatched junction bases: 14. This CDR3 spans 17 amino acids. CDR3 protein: CASSSPSGTGLTEKLFF. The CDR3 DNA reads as TGTGCCAGCAGCTCCCCGTCTGGGACAGGGTTGACAGAAAAACTGTTTTTT.

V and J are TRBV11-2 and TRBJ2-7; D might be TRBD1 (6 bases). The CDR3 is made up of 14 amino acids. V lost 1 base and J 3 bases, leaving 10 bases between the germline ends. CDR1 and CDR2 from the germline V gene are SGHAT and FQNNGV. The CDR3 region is CASSLVQGLYEQYF. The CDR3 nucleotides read TGTGCCAGCAGCTTAGTACAGGGTCTCTACGAGCAGTACTTC.

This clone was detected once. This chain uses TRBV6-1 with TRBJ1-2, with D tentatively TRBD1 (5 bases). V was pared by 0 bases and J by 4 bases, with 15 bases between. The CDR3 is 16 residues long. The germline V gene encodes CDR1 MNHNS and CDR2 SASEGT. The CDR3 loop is CASSEAGLQGAYGYTF. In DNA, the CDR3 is TGTGCCAGCAGTGAAGCTGGTTTGCAGGGCGCCTATGGCTACACCTTC.

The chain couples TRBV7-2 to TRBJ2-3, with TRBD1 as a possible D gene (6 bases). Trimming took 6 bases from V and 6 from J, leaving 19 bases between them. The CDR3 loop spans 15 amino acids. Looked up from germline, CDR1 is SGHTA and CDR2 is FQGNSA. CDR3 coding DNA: TGTGCCAGCAGTCCCAGGGGAGATTTCTCCGATACGCAGTATTTT. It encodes CASSPRGDFSDTQYF.

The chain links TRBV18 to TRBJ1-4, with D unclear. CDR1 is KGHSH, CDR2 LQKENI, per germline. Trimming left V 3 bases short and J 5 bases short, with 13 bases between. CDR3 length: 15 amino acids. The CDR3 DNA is TGTGCCAGCTCACCGGCTCGTCAGACAAATGAAAAACTGTTTTTT. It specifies CASSPARQTNEKLFF.

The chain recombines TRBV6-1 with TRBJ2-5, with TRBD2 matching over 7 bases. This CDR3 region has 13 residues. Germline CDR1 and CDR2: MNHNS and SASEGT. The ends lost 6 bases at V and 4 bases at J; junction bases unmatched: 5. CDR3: CASRKGLLETQYF. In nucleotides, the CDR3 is TGTGCCAGCAGAAAGGGACTACTAGAGACCCAGTACTTC.

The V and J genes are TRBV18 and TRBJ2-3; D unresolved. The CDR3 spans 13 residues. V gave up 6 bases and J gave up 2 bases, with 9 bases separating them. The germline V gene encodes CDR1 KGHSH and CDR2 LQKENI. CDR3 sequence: CASSPVNTDTQYF. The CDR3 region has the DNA TGTGCCAGCTCTCCAGTCAACACAGATACGCAGTATTTT. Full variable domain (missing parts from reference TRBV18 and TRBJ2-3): NAGVMQNPRHLVRRRGQEARLRCSPMKGHSHVYWYRQLPEEGLKFMVYLQKENIIDESGMPKERFSAEFPKEGPSILRIQQVVRGDSAAYFCASSPVNTDTQYFGPGTRLTVL.

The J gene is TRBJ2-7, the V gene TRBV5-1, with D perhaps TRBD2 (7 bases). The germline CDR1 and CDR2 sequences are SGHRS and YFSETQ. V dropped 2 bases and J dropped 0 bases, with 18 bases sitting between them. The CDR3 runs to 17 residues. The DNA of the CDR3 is TGCGCCAGCAGCTTTTGGGGGGGGGCCACAATCTCCTACGAGCAGTACTTC. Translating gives CASSFWGGATISYEQYF.

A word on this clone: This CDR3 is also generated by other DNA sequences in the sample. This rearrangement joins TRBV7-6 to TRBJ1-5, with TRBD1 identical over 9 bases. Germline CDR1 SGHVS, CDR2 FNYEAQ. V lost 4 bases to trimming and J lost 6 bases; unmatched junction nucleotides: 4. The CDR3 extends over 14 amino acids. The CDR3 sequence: CASSSGQGVQPQHF. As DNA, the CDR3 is TGTGCCAGCAGCTCGGGACAGGGAGTTCAGCCCCAGCATTTT.

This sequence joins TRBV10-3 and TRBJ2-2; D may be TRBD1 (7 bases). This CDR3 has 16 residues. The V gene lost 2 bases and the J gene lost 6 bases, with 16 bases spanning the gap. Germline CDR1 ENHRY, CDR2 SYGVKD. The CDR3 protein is CAISEKGAGGAGELFF. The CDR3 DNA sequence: TGTGCCATCAGTGAGAAGGGGGCTGGCGGGGCCGGGGAGCTGTTTTTT.

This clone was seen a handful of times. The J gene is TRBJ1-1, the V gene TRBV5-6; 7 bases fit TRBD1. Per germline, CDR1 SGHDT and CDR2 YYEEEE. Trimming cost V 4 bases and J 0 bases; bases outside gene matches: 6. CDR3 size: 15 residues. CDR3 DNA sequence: TGTGCCAGCAGCAGACAGGGTTGGGTGAACACTGAAGCTTTCTTT. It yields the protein CASSRQGWVNTEAFF.